The 19 T cell receptor beta chains below all came from one sample that was sequenced in a study of blood T cell repertoires in COVID-19. Method: immunoSEQ multiplex PCR; TCRdb's copy keeps in-frame clones and lacks some. Of about 120,000 clones in the sample, around 86% were seen once. Sequencing was done on a sample of peripheral blood. These receptors originate from a man at least 80 years old with acute or convalescent COVID-19.

V and J are TRBV29-1 and TRBJ2-7; the match to TRBD1 covers 8 bases. V lost 5 bases, J lost 6 bases, and 6 bases stayed unmatched. The CDR3 is 12 residues long. CDR1 and CDR2 (germline): SQVTM, ANQGSEA. The CDR3 coding sequence is TGCAGCGTTACGACAGGGGAGGCCGAGCAGTACTTC. Protein sequence: CSVTTGEAEQYF.

This chain connects TRBV5-1 to TRBJ1-2; D perhaps matches TRBD1 (5 bases). Germline V gene lookup returns CDR1 SGHRS and CDR2 YFSETQ. The CDR3 is 15 residues long. V was trimmed by 2 bases and J by 6 bases, leaving 17 bases between them. The DNA for the CDR3 is TGCGCCAGCAGCTTAGACACCCAAGGGGCAAATGGCTACACCTTC. Translation gives CASSLDTQGANGYTF.

The chain employs TRBV7-2 and TRBJ2-5, with TRBD1 matching over 7 bases. The germline V gene encodes CDR1 SGHTA and CDR2 FQGNSA. The junction had 4 bases not matched to a gene; V was cut back by 2 bases and J by 4 bases. CDR3 length: 14 residues. The CDR3 sequence is CASSLQPGGETQYF. CDR3 sequence (DNA): TGTGCCAGCAGCTTACAGCCAGGGGGAGAGACCCAGTACTTC.

CDR3 sequence (DNA): TGTGCCAGCAGTGAACAGGGGATCCAAGAGACCCAGTACTTC. Translating gives CASSEQGIQETQYF. The rearrangement joins TRBV6-1 to TRBJ2-5, with D possibly TRBD1 on 6 matching bases. This CDR3 is 14 amino acids long. The germline CDR1 and CDR2 sequences are MNHNS and SASEGT. Between the trimmed V and J ends, which lost 2 bases and 1 base, there was a span of 8 bases.

The V call is TRBV19, the J call TRBJ2-1; TRBD2 matches at 10 bases. This CDR3 region has 16 residues. Germline CDR1 reads LNHDA; CDR2 reads SQIVND (reference sequence). V gave up 3 bases and J gave up 6 bases; unmatched junction bases: 8. The CDR3: CASSIGRLAGANEQFF. The CDR3 nucleotides read TGTGCCAGTAGTATCGGACGGCTAGCGGGGGCCAATGAGCAGTTCTTC.

There are a few counts of this clone. V gene TRBV30 combines with J gene TRBJ2-7, with D possibly being TRBD1 (6 bases). Trimming cost V 0 bases and J 6 bases, with 9 bases left between them. Germline V gene sequence: CDR1 GTSNPN, CDR2 SVGIG (reference sequence). This CDR3 region has 12 residues. This CDR3 is CAWSVQGGEQYF. Written as DNA, the CDR3 is TGTGCCTGGAGTGTACAAGGGGGCGAGCAGTACTTC. The full variable domain, completed using reference TRBV30 and TRBJ2-7, is SQTIHQWPATLVQPVGSPLSLECTVEGTSNPNLYWYRQAAGRGLQLLFYSVGIGQISSEVPQNLSASRPQDRQFILSSKKLLLSDSGFYLCAWSVQGGEQYFGPGTRLTVT.

The chain couples TRBV11-2 to TRBJ2-1; TRBD1 aligns across 9 bases. Trimming cost V 3 bases and J 0 bases; bases outside gene matches: 6. CDR3 length: 17 residues. Per the germline V gene, CDR1 is SGHAT and CDR2 is FQNNGV. The CDR3, as DNA: TGTGCCAGCAGCTTCCGGGACAGGGCCAGCTCCTACAATGAGCAGTTCTTC. Protein: CASSFRDRASSYNEQFF.

The genes are TRBV28 and TRBJ2-1; 7 nucleotides agree with TRBD2. This CDR3 region has 13 residues. J was trimmed by 9 bases and V by 7 bases; bases with no gene match: 9. CDR1 and CDR2 (germline): MDHEN, SYDVKM. This chain's CDR3 is CASTELAPSEQFF. In DNA, the CDR3 is TGTGCCAGCACGGAACTAGCGCCCAGTGAGCAGTTCTTC.

V usage is TRBV7-2 and J usage is TRBJ1-4; D remains ambiguous. Germline V lookup: CDR1 SGHTA, CDR2 FQGNSA. The CDR3 totals 12 residues. V lost 3 bases to trimming and J lost 7 bases, with 6 bases between them. The CDR3 nucleotides read TGTGCCAGCAGCTTTGTCGGTGAAAAACTGTTTTTT. This sequence encodes CASSFVGEKLFF.

The chain's CDR3 is CASRGLDYNEQFF. The CDR3 bases are TGTGCCTCCAGGGGGCTAGACTACAATGAGCAGTTCTTC. The J gene is TRBJ2-1, the V gene TRBV10-3, with 8 bases aligning to TRBD1. V trimming: 11 bases; J trimming: 3 bases; junction bases outside the gene matches: 6. The V gene's germline CDR1 is ENHRY and CDR2 SYGVKD. The CDR3 totals 13 residues.

The rearrangement links TRBV5-4 to TRBJ1-4; 8 bases align to TRBD1. In germline, CDR1 is SGHNT, CDR2 YYREEE (reference sequence). V shed 3 bases, J shed 6 bases, and the junction held 10 bases outside the gene matches. The CDR3 sequence is 16 residues long. In DNA, the CDR3 is TGTGCCAGCAGCTCTGATTCAGGGGGCGCTTATGAAAAACTGTTTTTT. Protein: CASSSDSGGAYEKLFF.

J is TRBJ2-2 and V is TRBV5-5, with 9 bases that match TRBD1. Germline values: CDR1 SGHKS, CDR2 YYEKEE (reference sequence). J was trimmed by 4 bases and V by 5 bases; bases with no gene match: 6. This CDR3 is 15 amino acids long. CDR3 amino acids: CASSLGTGTTGELFF. The CDR3, as DNA: TGTGCCAGCAGTCTCGGGACAGGGACCACCGGGGAGCTGTTTTTT.

V usage is TRBV3-1 (or the pseudogene TRBV3-2) and J usage is TRBJ1-1; no firm D call. V lost 4 bases, J lost 8 bases, and 14 bases lay in between. The CDR3 has 13 residues. Germline CDR1 reads LGHDT; CDR2 reads YNNKEL (reference sequence). For the CDR3, the DNA is TGTGCCAGCAGCCCCTCCCCGGGTAGGGAAGCTTTCTTT. Amino acid sequence: CASSPSPGREAFF.

This clone has only one observation. The rearrangement uses TRBV18 and TRBJ1-1; TRBD1 aligns across 9 bases. There are 18 residues in the CDR3. The V segment lost 1 base and the J segment 3 bases; nucleotides outside the gene matches: 12. Looked up from germline, CDR1 is KGHSH and CDR2 is LQKENI. The DNA for the CDR3 is TGTGCCAGCTCACCACTTTCTCCCGGGACAGGGAGGGACACTGAAGCTTTCTTT. Its protein is CASSPLSPGTGRDTEAFF.

The rearrangement links TRBV19 to TRBJ1-1; TRBD1 might be the D (6 bases). Trimming removed 2 bases from V and 1 base from J, with 11 bases in between. Germline V gene data show CDR1 as LNHDA and CDR2 as SQIVND (reference sequence). The CDR3 covers 15 residues. As DNA, the CDR3 is TGTGCCAGTAGTATAAGTACAGGGTCGAACACTGAAGCTTTCTTT. It yields the protein CASSISTGSNTEAFF.

This clone appeared a single time. The chain combines TRBV5-1 with TRBJ2-2; tentative D call: TRBD1 (6 bases). Per germline, CDR1 SGHRS and CDR2 YFSETQ. The V and J ends lost 4 bases and 5 bases respectively, with 18 bases between them. The CDR3 has 16 amino acids. The CDR3 nucleotides are TGCGCCAGCAGCGCGCGCCAGCAGGGGAGTACCGGGGAGCTGTTTTTT. Amino acid sequence: CASSARQQGSTGELFF.

CDR3 DNA sequence: TGTGCCAGCAGTGAACGGACTAGCGACCAAGAGACCCAGTACTTC. It specifies CASSERTSDQETQYF. The chain employs TRBV2 and TRBJ2-5, with TRBD2 matching over 9 bases. Germline V gives CDR1 SNHLY, CDR2 FYNNEI. Trimming at V came to 2 bases and at J to 0 bases, leaving 1 base not matched to a gene. The CDR3 totals 15 residues.

Note on this clone: Germline is not matched at one junction end, which may reflect a read error. This rearrangement joins TRBV7-7 to TRBJ1-3; D call uncertain. CDR1 is SSHAT and CDR2 is FNYEAQ in the germline V gene (reference sequence). The CDR3 runs 22 residues. CDR3 DNA: TGTGCTAGCAGCCAACGCCAAATCGTCACCTCAACATACCTAATCGGAGGGAACACCATATATTTT. Amino acid sequence: CASSQRQIVTSTYLIGGNTIYF.

This rearrangement joins TRBV10-3 to TRBJ1-3; TRBD1 might be the D (6 bases). The CDR3 sequence is 17 residues long. Germline V gene lookup returns CDR1 ENHRY and CDR2 SYGVKD. The ends were cut back, 6 bases at V and 0 bases at J, with 18 bases in the middle. DNA of the CDR3: TGTGCCATCAGCGGGGGGCCGGGGGGACCCTCTGGAAACACCATATATTTT. Translation gives CAISGGPGGPSGNTIYF.